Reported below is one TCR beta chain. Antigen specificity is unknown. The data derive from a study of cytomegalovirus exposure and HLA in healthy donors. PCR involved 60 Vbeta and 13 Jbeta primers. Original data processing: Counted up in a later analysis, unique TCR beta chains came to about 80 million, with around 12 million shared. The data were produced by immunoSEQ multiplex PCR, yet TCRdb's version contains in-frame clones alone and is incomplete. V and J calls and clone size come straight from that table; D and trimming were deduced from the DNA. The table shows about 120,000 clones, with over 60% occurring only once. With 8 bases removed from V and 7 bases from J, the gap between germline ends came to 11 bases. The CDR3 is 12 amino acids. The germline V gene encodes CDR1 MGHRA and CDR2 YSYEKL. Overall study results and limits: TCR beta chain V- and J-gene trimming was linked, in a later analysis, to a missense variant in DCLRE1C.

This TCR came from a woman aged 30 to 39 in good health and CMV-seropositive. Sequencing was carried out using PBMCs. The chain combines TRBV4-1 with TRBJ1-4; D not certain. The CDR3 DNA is TGCGCCAGCTTCTGGGAGGGTGAAAAACTGTTTTTT. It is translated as CASFWEGEKLFF.